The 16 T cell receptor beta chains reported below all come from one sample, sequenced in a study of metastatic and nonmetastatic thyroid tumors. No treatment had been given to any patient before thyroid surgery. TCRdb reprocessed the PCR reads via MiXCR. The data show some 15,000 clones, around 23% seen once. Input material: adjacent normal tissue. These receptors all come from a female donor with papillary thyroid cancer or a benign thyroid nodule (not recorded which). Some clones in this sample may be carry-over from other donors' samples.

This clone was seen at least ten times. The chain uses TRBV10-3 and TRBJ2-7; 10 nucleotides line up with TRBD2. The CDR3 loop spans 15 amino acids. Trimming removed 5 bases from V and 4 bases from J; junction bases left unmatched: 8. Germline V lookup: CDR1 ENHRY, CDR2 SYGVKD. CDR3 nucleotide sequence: TGTGCCATCAGTACCCCACTAGCGGGGCTGTACGAGCAGTACTTC. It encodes CAISTPLAGLYEQYF.

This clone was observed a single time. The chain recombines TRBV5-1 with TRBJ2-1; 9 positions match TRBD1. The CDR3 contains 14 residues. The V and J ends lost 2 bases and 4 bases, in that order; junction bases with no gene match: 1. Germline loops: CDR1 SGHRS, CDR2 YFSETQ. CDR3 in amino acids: CASSLGQGYNEQFF. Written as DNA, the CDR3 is TGCGCCAGCAGCTTAGGACAGGGGTACAATGAGCAGTTCTTC.

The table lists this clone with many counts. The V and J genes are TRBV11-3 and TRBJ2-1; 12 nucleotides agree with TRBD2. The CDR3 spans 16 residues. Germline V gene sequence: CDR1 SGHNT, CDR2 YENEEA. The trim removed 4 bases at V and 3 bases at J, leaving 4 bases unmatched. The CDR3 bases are TGTGCCAGCAGCTCCCCGACTAGCGGGAGCTACAATGAGCAGTTCTTC. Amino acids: CASSSPTSGSYNEQFF.

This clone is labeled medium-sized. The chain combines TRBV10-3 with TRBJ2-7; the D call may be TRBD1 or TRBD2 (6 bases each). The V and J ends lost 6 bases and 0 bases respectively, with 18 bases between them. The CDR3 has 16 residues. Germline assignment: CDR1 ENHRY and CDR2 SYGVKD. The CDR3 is CAIRRQQGLSSYEQYF. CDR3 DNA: TGTGCCATCAGGCGGCAACAGGGACTTAGCTCCTACGAGCAGTACTTC.

CDR3 DNA: TGTGCCTGGACAGGGATTCCTAGCCACGAGGAGCTGTTTTTT. It encodes CAWTGIPSHEELFF. This chain connects TRBV30 to TRBJ2-2; perhaps D is TRBD1 or TRBD2 (5 bases each). Germline assignment: CDR1 GTSNPN and CDR2 SVGIG (reference sequence). CDR3 size: 14 residues. V lost 4 bases and J lost 10, with 19 bases in between.

CDR3 sequence: CASSEFTGGANNEQFF. The CDR3 bases are TGTGCCAGCAGCGAATTCACAGGGGGCGCGAATAATGAGCAGTTCTTC. This chain joins TRBV9 and TRBJ2-1, with 9 bases matching TRBD1. The CDR3 totals 16 residues. V was pared by 3 bases and J by 7 bases, with 11 bases of the junction left unmatched. The germline gives CDR1 SGDLS, CDR2 YYNGEE. The whole variable domain, remainder taken from reference TRBV9 and TRBJ2-1, is DSGVTQTPKHLITATGQRVTLRCSPRSGDLSVYWYQQSLDQGLQFLIQYYNGEERAKGNILERFSAQQFPDLHSELNLSSLELGDSALYFCASSEFTGGANNEQFFGPGTRLTVL.

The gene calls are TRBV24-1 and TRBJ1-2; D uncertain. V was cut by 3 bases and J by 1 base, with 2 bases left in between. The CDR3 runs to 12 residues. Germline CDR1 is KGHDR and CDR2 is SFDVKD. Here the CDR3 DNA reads TGTGCCACCAGTGATGATAACTATGGCTACACCTTC. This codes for CATSDDNYGYTF.

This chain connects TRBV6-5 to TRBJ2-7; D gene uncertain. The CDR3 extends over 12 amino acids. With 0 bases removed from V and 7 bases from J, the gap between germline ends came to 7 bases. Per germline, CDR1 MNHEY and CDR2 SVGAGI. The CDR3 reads CASSYSAGEQYF. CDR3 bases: TGTGCCAGCAGTTACTCCGCTGGGGAGCAGTACTTC.

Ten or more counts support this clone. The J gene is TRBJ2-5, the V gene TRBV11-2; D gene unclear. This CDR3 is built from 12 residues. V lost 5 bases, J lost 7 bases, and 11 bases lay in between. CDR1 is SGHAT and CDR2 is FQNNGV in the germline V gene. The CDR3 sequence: CASSPPGGTQYF. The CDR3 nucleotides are TGTGCCAGCAGCCCACCGGGTGGGACCCAGTACTTC.

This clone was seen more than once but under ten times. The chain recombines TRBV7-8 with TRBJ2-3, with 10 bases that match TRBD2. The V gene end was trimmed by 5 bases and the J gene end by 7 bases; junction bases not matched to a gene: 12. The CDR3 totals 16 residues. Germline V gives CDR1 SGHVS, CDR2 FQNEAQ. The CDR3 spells CASSPGGASGSYTQYF. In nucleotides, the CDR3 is TGTGCCAGCAGCCCCGGGGGGGCTAGCGGGAGTTATACGCAGTATTTT.

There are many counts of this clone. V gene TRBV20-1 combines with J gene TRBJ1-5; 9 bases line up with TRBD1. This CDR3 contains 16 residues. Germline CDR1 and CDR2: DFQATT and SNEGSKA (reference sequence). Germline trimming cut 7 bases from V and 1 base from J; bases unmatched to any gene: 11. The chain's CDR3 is CSVTGTGLSSNQPQHF. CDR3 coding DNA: TGCAGTGTCACCGGGACAGGGTTGAGCAGCAATCAGCCCCAGCATTTT.

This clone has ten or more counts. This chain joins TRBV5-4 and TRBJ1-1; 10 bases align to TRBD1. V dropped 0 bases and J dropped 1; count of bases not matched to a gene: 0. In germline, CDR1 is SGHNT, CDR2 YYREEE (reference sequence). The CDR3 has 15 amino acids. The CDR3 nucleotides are TGTGCCAGCAGCTTGGGACAGGGGGCGAACACTGAAGCTTTCTTT. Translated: CASSLGQGANTEAFF.

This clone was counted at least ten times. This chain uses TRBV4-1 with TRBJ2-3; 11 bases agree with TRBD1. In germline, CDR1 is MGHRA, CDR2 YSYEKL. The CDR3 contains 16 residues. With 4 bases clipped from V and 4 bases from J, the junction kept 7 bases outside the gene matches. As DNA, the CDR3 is TGCGCCAGCAGCCCAGGACAGGGGGCATCACCAGATACGCAGTATTTT. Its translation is CASSPGQGASPDTQYF.

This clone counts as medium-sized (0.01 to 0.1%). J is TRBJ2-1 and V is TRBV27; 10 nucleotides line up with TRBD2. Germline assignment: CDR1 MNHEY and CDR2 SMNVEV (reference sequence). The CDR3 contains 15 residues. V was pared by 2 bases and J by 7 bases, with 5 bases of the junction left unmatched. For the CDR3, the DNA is TGTGCCAGCAGTTTAATCACTAGCGGGGAAAATGAGCAGTTCTTC. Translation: CASSLITSGENEQFF.

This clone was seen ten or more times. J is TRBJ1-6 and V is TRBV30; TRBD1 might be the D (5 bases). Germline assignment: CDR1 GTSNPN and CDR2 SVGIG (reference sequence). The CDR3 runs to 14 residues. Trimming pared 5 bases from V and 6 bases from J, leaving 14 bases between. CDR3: CAWSSGTTNSPLHF. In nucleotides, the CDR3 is TGTGCCTGGTCCTCCGGGACGACTAATTCACCCCTCCACTTT.

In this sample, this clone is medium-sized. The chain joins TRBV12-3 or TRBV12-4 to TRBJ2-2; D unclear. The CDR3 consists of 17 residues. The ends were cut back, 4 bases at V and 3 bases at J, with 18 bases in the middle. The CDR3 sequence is CASSSTKGRLDTGELFF. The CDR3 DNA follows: TGTGCCAGCAGTTCCACTAAAGGAAGGTTGGACACCGGGGAGCTGTTTTTT.